The text below deals with one TCR beta chain. What it binds is not known. The sample belongs to a study of beta chain features in type 1 diabetes. Overall study results and limits: Patients with Type 1 diabetes showed moderately but significantly shorter TCRB CDR3s in all four CD4+ subsets.

Investigators reverse transcribed all isolated RNA, so they sequenced expressed TCRB transcripts. Data came from immunoSEQ multiplex PCR; TCRdb stores just in-frame clones and leaves some out. The sample has 500,000 to 650,000 clones; around 12% are singletons. V shed 6 bases and J shed 2 bases, with 10 bases lying between them. CDR3 length: 14 residues. CDR1 is MNHEY and CDR2 is SVGAGI in the germline V gene. This clonotype was obtained from a man aged 25 to 40 with type 1 diabetes. The chain combines TRBV6-5 with TRBJ2-2; D unresolved. Sequenced sample: naive CD4+ T cells from blood. The CDR3 region has the DNA TGTGCCAGCAGAGCGCAGCGTAACACCGGGGAGCTGTTTTTT. Its translation: CASRAQRNTGELFF.